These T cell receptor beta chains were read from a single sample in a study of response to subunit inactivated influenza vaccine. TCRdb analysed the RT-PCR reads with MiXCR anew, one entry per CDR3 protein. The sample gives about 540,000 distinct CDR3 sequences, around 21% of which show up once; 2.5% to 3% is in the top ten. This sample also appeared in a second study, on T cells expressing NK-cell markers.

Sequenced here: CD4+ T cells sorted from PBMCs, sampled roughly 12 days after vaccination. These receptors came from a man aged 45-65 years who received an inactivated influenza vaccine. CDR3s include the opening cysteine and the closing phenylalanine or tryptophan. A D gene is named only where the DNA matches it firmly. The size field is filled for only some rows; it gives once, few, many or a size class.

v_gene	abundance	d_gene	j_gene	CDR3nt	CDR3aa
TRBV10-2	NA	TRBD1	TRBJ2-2	TGCGCCAGCAGTGCGTCAGGGGACAGGGGGGAGCTGTTTTTT	CASSASGDRGELFF
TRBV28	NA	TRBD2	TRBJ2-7	TGTGCCAGCCACCGCGGGGGTCGGGGAGAGCAGTACTTC	CASHRGGRGEQYF
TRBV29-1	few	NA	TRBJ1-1	TGCAGCGTTGAAACATGGCAGGGAGGCACTGAAGCTTTCTTT	CSVETWQGGTEAFF
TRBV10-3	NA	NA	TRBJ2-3	TGTGCCATCAGTGGTAGCGGCCCCATCAGCACAGATACGCAGTATTTT	CAISGSGPISTDTQYF
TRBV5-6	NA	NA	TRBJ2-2	TGTGCCAGCAGCCCTTGGGCCCCGAACACCGGGGAGCTGTTTTTT	CASSPWAPNTGELFF
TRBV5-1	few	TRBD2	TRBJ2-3	TGCGCCAGCAGCTTGGAATCAGGGAGGGGCACAGATACGCAGTATTTT	CASSLESGRGTDTQYF
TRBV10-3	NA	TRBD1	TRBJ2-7	TGTGCCATCAGTGGACAGGGCAGCGCCTACGAGCAGTACTTC	CAISGQGSAYEQYF
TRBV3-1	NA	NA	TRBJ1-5	TGTGCCAGCAGCCACGGGACCGGGGGCCGGGGGAGCAATCAGCCCCAGCATTTT	CASSHGTGGRGSNQPQHF
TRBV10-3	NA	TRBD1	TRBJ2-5	TGTGCCATCAGTGACGGGCAGGGGGCCGGGGAGACCCAGTACTTC	CAISDGQGAGETQYF
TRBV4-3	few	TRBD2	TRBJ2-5	TGCGCCAGCAGCCAAGGGGTCCAGCGGGGGACCTACCAAGAGACCCAGTACTTC	CASSQGVQRGTYQETQYF
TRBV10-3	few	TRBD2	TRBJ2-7	TGTGCCATCAGTGAGCGGGAGGGGAGGAGGGAGCAGTACTTC	CAISEREGRREQYF
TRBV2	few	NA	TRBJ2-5	TGTGCCAGCAGCTCCCAAGGGCAGGGTGGCGAGACCCAGTACTTC	CASSSQGQGGETQYF
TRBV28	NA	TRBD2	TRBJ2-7	TGTGCCAGCAGGGGTACTAGCGGGGGATCCTACGAGCAGTACTTC	CASRGTSGGSYEQYF
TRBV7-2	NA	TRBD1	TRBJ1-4	TGTGCCACCAGCTACACACAGGGGGCGCAGGGAAAACTGTTTTTT	CATSYTQGAQGKLFF
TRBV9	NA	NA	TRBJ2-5	TGTGCCAGCAGCGTAGCGGTGAGAGAAGAGACCCAGTACTTC	CASSVAVREETQYF
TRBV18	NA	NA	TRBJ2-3	TGTGCCAGCTCACCGAGGGAGCTAGCAGGCCCCATAGATACGCAGTATTTT	CASSPRELAGPIDTQYF
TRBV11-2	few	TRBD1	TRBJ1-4	TGTGCCAGCAGCATAGACGGGACAGGTGCTAATGAAAAACTGTTTTTT	CASSIDGTGANEKLFF
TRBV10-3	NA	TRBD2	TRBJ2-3	TGTGCCATCAGTGAGTCTACTAGCGCCGATACGCAGTATTTT	CAISESTSADTQYF
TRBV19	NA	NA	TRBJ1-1	TGTGCCAGTAGTATAGCAATTCCCAACACTGAAGCTTTCTTT	CASSIAIPNTEAFF
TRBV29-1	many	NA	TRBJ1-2	TGCAGCGTCACCGGAGAAGTCCTCTATGGCTACACCTTC	CSVTGEVLYGYTF
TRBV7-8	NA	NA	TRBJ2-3	TGTGCCAGCAGCCCGCGGACTAAATCTTACGCACTTGATACGCAGTATTTT	CASSPRTKSYALDTQYF
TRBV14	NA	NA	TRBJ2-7	TGTGCCAGCAGCCAATGGACTTCCTACGAGCAGTACTTC	CASSQWTSYEQYF
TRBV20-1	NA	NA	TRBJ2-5	TGCAGTGCTAGGCCCTCCGAGGGGGAGACCCAGTACTTC	CSARPSEGETQYF
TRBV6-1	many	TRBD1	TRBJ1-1	TGTGCCAGCAGGACCCGACAGGGAACTCTGAACACTGAAGCTTTCTTT	CASRTRQGTLNTEAFF
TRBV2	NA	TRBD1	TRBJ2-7	TGTGCCAGCCTCAGATCAAGGGGGCTCGGCGAGCAGTACTTC	CASLRSRGLGEQYF
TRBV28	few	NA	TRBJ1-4	TGTGCCAGCAGTTTATGGGGGGTGACTAATGAAAAACTGTTTTTT	CASSLWGVTNEKLFF
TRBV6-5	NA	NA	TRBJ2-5	TGTGCCAGCAGTTCCCCTGGTGGGTTGCGGGTCCAAGAGACCCAGTACTTC	CASSSPGGLRVQETQYF
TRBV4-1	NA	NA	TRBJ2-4	TGCGCCAGCAGCCCAAGGACAGCCGGGGGGTTAAACATTCAGTACTTC	CASSPRTAGGLNIQYF
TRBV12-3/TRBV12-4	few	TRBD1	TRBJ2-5	TGTGCCAGCAGTTGGACAGGGGGCCGAGAGACCCAGTACTTC	CASSWTGGRETQYF
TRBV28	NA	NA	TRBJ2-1	TGTGCCAGCAGTCGGACGGCTATGATTAACAATGAGCAGTTCTTC	CASSRTAMINNEQFF
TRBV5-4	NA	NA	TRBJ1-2	TGTGCCAGCAGCTCCTCTGACAGGAACTATGGCTACACCTTC	CASSSSDRNYGYTF
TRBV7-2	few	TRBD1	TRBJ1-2	TGTGCCAGCAGCAAACTTCAGGGGGCTGACTATGGCTACACCTTC	CASSKLQGADYGYTF
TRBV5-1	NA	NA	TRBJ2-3	TGCGCCAGCAGCTTGAGGTTTGTTGGTTCCACAGATACGCAGTATTTT	CASSLRFVGSTDTQYF
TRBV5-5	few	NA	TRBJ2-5	TGTGCCAGCAGCTTGGGAGGGTCAGGGCGGGAGACCCAGTACTTC	CASSLGGSGRETQYF
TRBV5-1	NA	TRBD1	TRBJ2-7	TGCGCCAGCAGCTTGGTGGGGACAGGGGTTAACGAGCAGTACTTC	CASSLVGTGVNEQYF
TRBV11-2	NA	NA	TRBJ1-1	TGTGCCAGCAGCCCCCAAGGGCCGAACACTGAAGCTTTCTTT	CASSPQGPNTEAFF
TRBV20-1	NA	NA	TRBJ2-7	TGCAGTGCGGCAGGGGGGAGGATCTACGAGCAGTACTTC	CSAAGGRIYEQYF
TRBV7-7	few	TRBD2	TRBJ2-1	TGTGCCAGCAGCTCGGGACTAGCGCTTGGAGATGAGCAGTTCTTC	CASSSGLALGDEQFF
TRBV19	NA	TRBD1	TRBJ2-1	TGTGCCAGTAGTACCAGGACAGGGGGCACCGTCAACAATGAGCAGTTCTTC	CASSTRTGGTVNNEQFF
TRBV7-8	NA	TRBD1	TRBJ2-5	TGTGCCAGCAGCCCCCGGGACAGGGGGATTAGGGAGACCCAGTACTTC	CASSPRDRGIRETQYF
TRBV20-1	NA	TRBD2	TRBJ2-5	TGCAGTGCTAGAGTGGGCGGGAGCTTGAAGACCCAGTACTTC	CSARVGGSLKTQYF
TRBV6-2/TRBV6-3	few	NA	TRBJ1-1	TGTGCCAGCAGTAACACTGGGATTGAAGCTTTCTTT	CASSNTGIEAFF
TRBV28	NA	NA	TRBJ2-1	TGTGCCAGCAGCCCAGACTCCAGCCCTTACAATGAGCAGTTCTTC	CASSPDSSPYNEQFF
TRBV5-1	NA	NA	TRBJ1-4	TGCGCCAGCAGCGAGGGGAGTGTAGGTGAAAAACTGTTTTTT	CASSEGSVGEKLFF
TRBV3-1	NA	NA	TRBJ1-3	TGTGCCAGCAGCCAAGCAGGAACCTTCTCTGGAAACACCATATATTTT	CASSQAGTFSGNTIYF
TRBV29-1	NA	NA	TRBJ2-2	TGCAGCGTTGATGAGGGGTACACCGGGGAGCTGTTTTTT	CSVDEGYTGELFF
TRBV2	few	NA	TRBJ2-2	TGTGCCAGCAAAGAGGGTAGCGGCAACACCGGGGAGCTGTTTTTT	CASKEGSGNTGELFF
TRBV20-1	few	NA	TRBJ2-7	TGCAGTGCGCTAGACCCAGCGGGTTCCTCCTACGAGCAGTACTTC	CSALDPAGSSYEQYF
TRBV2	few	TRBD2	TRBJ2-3	TGTGCCAGCACGATAGCGGGAGGGCCGACAGATACGCAGTATTTT	CASTIAGGPTDTQYF